The source of this T cell receptor (beta chain) is a study of Siglec-9 on CD8 T cells in melanoma (dated 2019 in TCRdb). About the investigation overall: In this study, researchers looked at how Siglec-9 is expressed on CD8+ T cells and what Siglec-9 does to regulate T cells within the melanoma tumor microenvironment.

The library was built by means of the immunoSEQ multiplex PCR assay. Sourced from immuneACCESS, this table was stored by TCRdb with only in-frame sequences that have V and J called. A share of the clones is absent; for the studies checked, an unresolved V gene accounts for under half, and the remainder has no known explanation. The sample table contains about 36,000 clones; only one count was recorded for 80% to 85% of them. Around 1.7% of the sample rests with the top ten. Overall study outcomes, separate from this receptor: According to the reported findings, Siglec-9 marked and regulated a subset of effector memory CD8+ T cells that seemed to build up inside melanoma tumors.

A note on this clone: Its antigen is currently not known. Per-base quality was not reported, and no clone a single base away is much larger than it.

Source material: Siglec-9- CD8+ T cells sorted from blood. According to the study, the label for this sample's cell subset or site signals: CD8 T cells lacking Siglec-9. The sequence derives from a human donor in good health.

The DNA is TGTGCCAGCAGCCCAGGGGCGGCCAGGGTGGGCACTGAAGCTTTCTTT. Its product reads: CASSPGAARVGTEAFF. The chain was built from TRBV7-8 and TRBJ1-1, with a tentative D gene TRBD1 over 6 matching bases. Cut back by 5 bases and 4 bases, the V and J ends lie 20 bases apart. CDR1 is given as SGHVS and CDR2 as FQNEAQ, both from the germline V gene. The CDR3 goes from the cysteine to the phenylalanine over 16 residues. Here the CDR3 DNA is all that survives: 48 bases in frame from base 1.